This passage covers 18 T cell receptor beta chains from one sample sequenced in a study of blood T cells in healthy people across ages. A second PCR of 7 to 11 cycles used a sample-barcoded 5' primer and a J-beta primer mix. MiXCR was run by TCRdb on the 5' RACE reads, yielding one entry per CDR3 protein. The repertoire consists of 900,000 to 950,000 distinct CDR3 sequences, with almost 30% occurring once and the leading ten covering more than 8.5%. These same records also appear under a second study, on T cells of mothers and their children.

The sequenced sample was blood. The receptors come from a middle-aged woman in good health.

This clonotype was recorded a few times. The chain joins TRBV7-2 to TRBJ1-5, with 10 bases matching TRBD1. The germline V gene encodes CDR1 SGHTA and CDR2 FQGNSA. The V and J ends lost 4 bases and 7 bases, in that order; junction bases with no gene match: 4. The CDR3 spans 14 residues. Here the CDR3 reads CASSSRQGAQPQHF. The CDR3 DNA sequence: TGTGCCAGCAGCTCCCGACAGGGGGCCCAGCCCCAGCATTTT. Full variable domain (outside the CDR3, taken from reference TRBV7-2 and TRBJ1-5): GAGVSQSPSNKVTEKGKDVELRCDPISGHTALYWYRQSLGQGLEFLIYFQGNSAPDKSGLPSDRFSAERTGGSVSTLTIQRTQQEDSAVYLCASSSRQGAQPQHFGDGTRLSIL.

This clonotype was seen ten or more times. This chain's CDR3 is CASSWTGDTSYEQYF. CDR3 in DNA: TGTGCCAGCAGCTGGACTGGGGACACATCCTACGAGCAGTACTTC. This sequence joins TRBV7-2 and TRBJ2-7; D is perhaps TRBD1 (6 bases). Trimming cost V 4 bases and J 1 base, with 14 bases left between them. Germline V gives CDR1 SGHTA, CDR2 FQGNSA. This CDR3 contains 15 residues.

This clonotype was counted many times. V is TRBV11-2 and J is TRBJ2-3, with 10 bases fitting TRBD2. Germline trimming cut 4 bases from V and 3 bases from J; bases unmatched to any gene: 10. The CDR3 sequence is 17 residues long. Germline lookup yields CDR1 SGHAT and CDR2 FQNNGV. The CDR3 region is CASSSQQRGGRTDTQYF. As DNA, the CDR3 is TGTGCCAGCAGCTCACAGCAGCGGGGGGGCCGGACAGATACGCAGTATTTT.

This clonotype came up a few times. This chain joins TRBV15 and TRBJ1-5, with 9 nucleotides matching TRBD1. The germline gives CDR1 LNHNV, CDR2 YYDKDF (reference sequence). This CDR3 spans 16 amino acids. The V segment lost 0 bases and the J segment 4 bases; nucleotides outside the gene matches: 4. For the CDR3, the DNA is TGTGCCACCAGCAGAGAACTACAGGGGGCTAATCAGCCCCAGCATTTT. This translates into CATSRELQGANQPQHF.

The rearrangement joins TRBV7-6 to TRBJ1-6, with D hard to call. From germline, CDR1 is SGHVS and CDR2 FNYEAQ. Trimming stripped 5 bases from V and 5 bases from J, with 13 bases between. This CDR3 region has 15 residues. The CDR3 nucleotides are TGTGCCAGCAGCCTAAGCGGCAACGATAATTCACCCCTCCACTTT. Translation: CASSLSGNDNSPLHF.

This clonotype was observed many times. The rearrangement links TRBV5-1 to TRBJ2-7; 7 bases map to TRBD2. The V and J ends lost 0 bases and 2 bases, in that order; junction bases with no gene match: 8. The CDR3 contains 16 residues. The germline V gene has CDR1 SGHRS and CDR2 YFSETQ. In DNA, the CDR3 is TGCGCCAGCAGCTTGGGATCCAGCGGGGAAGCCTACGAGCAGTACTTC. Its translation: CASSLGSSGEAYEQYF.

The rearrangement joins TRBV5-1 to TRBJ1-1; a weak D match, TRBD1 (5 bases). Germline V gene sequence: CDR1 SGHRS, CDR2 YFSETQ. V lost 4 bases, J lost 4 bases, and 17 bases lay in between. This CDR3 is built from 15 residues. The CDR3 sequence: CASSPGARERTEAFF. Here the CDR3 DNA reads TGCGCCAGCAGCCCGGGCGCCAGGGAACGCACTGAAGCTTTCTTT.

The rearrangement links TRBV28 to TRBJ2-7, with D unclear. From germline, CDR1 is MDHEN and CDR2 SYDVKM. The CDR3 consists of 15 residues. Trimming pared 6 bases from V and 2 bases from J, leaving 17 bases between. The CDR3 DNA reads TGTGCCAGCAGCGAGAGAACTTCGGTAACCTACGAGCAGTACTTC. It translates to CASSERTSVTYEQYF. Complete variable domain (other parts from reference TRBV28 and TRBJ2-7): DVKVTQSSRYLVKRTGEKVFLECVQDMDHENMFWYRQDPGLGLRLIYFSYDVKMKEKGDIPEGYSVSREKKERFSLILESASTNQTSMYLCASSERTSVTYEQYFGPGTRLTVT.

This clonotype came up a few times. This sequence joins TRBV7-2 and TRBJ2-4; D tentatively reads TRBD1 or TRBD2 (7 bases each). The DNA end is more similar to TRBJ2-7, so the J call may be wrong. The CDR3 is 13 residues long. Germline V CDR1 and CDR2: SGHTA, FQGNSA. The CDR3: CASNGLGGCEQYF. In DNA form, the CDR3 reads TGTGCCAGCAACGGACTAGGGGGCTGCGAGCAGTACTTC.

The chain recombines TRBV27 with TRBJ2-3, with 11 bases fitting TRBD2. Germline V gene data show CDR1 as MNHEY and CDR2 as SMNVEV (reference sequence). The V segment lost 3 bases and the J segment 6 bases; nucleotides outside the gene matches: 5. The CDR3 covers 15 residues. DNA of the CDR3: TGTGCCAGCAGTTTCGTAGCGGGGGGGTGGGATACGCAGTATTTT. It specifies CASSFVAGGWDTQYF.

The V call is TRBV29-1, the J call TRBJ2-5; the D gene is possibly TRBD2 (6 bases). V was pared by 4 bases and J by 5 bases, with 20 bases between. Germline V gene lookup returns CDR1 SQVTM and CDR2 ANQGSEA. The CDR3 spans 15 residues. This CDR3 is CSVAPNSGPRETQYF. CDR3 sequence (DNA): TGCAGCGTTGCGCCCAATAGCGGCCCCAGGGAGACCCAGTACTTC.

CDR3 loop: CSARGLPTSGDTDTQYF. The CDR3 region has the DNA TGCAGTGCTAGAGGCCTCCCGACTAGCGGGGACACAGATACGCAGTATTTT. V and J are TRBV20-1 and TRBJ2-3; the match to TRBD2 covers 11 bases. There are 17 residues in the CDR3. After removal of 1 base from V and 2 bases from J, the junction contained 8 bases not matched to a gene. Per the germline V gene, CDR1 is DFQATT and CDR2 is SNEGSKA (reference sequence).

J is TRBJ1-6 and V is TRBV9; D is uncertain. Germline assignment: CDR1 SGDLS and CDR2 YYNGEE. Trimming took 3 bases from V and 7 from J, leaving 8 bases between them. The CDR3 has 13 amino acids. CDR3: CASSEGHNSPLHF. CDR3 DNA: TGTGCCAGCAGCGAGGGCCACAATTCACCCCTCCACTTT. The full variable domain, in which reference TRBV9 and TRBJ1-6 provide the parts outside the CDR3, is DSGVTQTPKHLITATGQRVTLRCSPRSGDLSVYWYQQSLDQGLQFLIQYYNGEERAKGNILERFSAQQFPDLHSELNLSSLELGDSALYFCASSEGHNSPLHFGNGTRLTVT.

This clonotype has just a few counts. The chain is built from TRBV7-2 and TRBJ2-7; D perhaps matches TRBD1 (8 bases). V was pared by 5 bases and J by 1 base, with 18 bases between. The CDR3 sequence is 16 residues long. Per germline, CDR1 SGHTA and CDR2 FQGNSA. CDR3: CASSAASQGGSYEQYF. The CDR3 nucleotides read TGTGCCAGCAGCGCCGCCTCACAGGGGGGGTCCTACGAGCAGTACTTC. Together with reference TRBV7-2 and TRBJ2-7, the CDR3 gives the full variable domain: GAGVSQSPSNKVTEKGKDVELRCDPISGHTALYWYRQSLGQGLEFLIYFQGNSAPDKSGLPSDRFSAERTGGSVSTLTIQRTQQEDSAVYLCASSAASQGGSYEQYFGPGTRLTVT.

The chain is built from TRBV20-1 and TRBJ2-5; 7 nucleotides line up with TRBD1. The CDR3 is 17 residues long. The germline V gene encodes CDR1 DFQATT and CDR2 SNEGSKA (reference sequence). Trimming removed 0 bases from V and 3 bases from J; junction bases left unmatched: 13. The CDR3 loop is CSARDRYRGSVKETQYF. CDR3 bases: TGCAGTGCTAGAGATCGGTACAGGGGTTCCGTTAAAGAGACCCAGTACTTC.

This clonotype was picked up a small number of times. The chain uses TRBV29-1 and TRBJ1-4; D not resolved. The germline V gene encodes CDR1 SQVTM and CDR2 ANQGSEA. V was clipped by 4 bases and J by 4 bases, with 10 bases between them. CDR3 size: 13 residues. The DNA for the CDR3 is TGCAGCGTTGGGAGGAAGCTTAATGAAAAACTGTTTTTT. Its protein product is CSVGRKLNEKLFF.

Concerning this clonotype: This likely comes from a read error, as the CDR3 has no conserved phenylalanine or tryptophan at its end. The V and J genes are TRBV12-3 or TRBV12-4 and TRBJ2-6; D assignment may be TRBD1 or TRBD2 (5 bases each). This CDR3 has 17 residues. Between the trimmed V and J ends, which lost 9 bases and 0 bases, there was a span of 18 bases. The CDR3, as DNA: TGTGCCAGTCTCCAACTGGGACGGCCCTCTGGGGCCAACGTCCTGACTTGC. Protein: CASLQLGRPSGANVLTC.

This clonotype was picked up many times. CDR3: CASSRYRGLGYTF. CDR3 DNA: TGTGCCAGCAGTAGATATAGGGGCCTGGGCTACACCTTC. The chain is built from TRBV28 and TRBJ1-2; maybe TRBD1 (5 bases). The CDR3 extends over 13 amino acids. CDR1 and CDR2 from the germline V gene are MDHEN and SYDVKM. The V end lost 5 bases, the J end lost 8 bases, and 15 bases lay between the germline ends.